A selection of T cell receptor beta chains follows, all from one sample in a study of molecular identifiers for immune sequencing clone quantification. MiXCR, applied by TCRdb to the PCR reads, yields one record per CDR3 protein. Found here are about 640,000 distinct CDR3 sequences, about 20% of them singletons; the top ten hold under 0.95%. Material for sequencing was naive CD8+ T cells from blood, with Jurkat cell RNA spiked in. These receptors came from a human donor in good health. Some libraries in this study had Jurkat cell RNA spiked in. CDR3s include the opening cysteine and the closing phenylalanine or tryptophan. The D gene is left open where the match is weak. Expanded clones are given a class, and other clones once, few, many or no size at all.

J: TRBJ2-2
size: many
V: TRBV7-9
D: NA
DNA: TGTGCCAGCAGCTTCCGGGACGCCAACACCGGGGAGCTGTTTTTT
CDR3: CASSFRDANTGELFF

J: TRBJ2-7
size: many
V: TRBV29-1
D: NA
DNA: TGCAGCGTGCCAGAGGGTGGATACAGCTTGGAGCAGTACTTC
CDR3: CSVPEGGYSLEQYF

J: TRBJ1-1
size: many
V: TRBV7-9
D: TRBD1
DNA: TGTGCCAGCAGCTTAGCGCCCGTGGGGACAGGGGGCATGAACACTGAAGCTTTCTTT
CDR3: CASSLAPVGTGGMNTEAFF

J: TRBJ2-7
size: few
V: TRBV11-3
D: NA
DNA: TGTGCCAGCAGCTTTGGGCTAGCGAACGAGCAGTACTTC
CDR3: CASSFGLANEQYF

J: TRBJ2-3
size: many
V: TRBV28
D: NA
DNA: TGTGCCAGCAGACCTAGAACAAGACAATTCTATCAGGATACGCAGTATTTT
CDR3: CASRPRTRQFYQDTQYF

J: TRBJ1-1
size: NA
V: TRBV6-1
D: TRBD1
DNA: TGTGCCAGCGGCAGGGGGGGGGGATATACTGAAGCTTTCTTT
CDR3: CASGRGGGYTEAFF

J: TRBJ2-7
size: NA
V: TRBV28
D: TRBD2
DNA: TGTGCCAGCAGTGGTAACCCTCTAGCGGGAGAATACTTC
CDR3: CASSGNPLAGEYF

J: TRBJ2-3
size: many
V: TRBV7-6
D: NA
DNA: TGTGCCAGTTCTTGGGGTGGCAGGGGCACAGATACGCAGTATTTT
CDR3: CASSWGGRGTDTQYF

J: TRBJ2-7
size: many
V: TRBV30
D: NA
DNA: TGTGCCTGGAGCAGAATCTCCTACGAGCAGTACTTC
CDR3: CAWSRISYEQYF

J: TRBJ1-2
size: many
V: TRBV20-1
D: NA
DNA: TGCAGTGCTAGAGAAGAGTCTAACTATGGCTACACCTTC
CDR3: CSAREESNYGYTF

J: TRBJ2-1
size: few
V: TRBV14
D: NA
DNA: TGTGCCAGCGGCCAAGTCCAAAGCTCCTACAATGAGCAGTTCTTC
CDR3: CASGQVQSSYNEQFF

J: TRBJ2-3
size: many
V: TRBV9
D: NA
DNA: TGTGCCAGCAGCGTAGGATCTAGCAGCGCAGATACGCAGTATTTT
CDR3: CASSVGSSSADTQYF

J: TRBJ2-1
size: many
V: TRBV6-2/TRBV6-3
D: TRBD2
DNA: TGTGCCAGCAGCTCACTAGCGAATGAGCAGTTCTTC
CDR3: CASSSLANEQFF

J: TRBJ2-7
size: many
V: TRBV3-1
D: NA
DNA: TGTGCCAGCAGCCTTAACCCGGAAAGCTCCTACGAGCAGTACTTC
CDR3: CASSLNPESSYEQYF

J: TRBJ1-4
size: many
V: TRBV5-4
D: NA
DNA: TGTGCCAGCAGCAAGACAGAAGATAATGAAAAACTGTTTTTT
CDR3: CASSKTEDNEKLFF

J: TRBJ2-7
size: many
V: TRBV11-2
D: NA
DNA: TGTGCCAGCAGAGGCCCGACAGGAATCTCCTACGAGCAGTACTTC
CDR3: CASRGPTGISYEQYF

J: TRBJ2-7
size: many
V: TRBV4-3
D: NA
DNA: TGCGCCAGCAGCCAAGGATCCAGGGCGGGTCGGGAGCAGTACTTC
CDR3: CASSQGSRAGREQYF

J: TRBJ2-5
size: NA
V: TRBV20-1
D: NA
DNA: TGCAGTGCTACGGACTTCCAAGAGACCCAGTACTTC
CDR3: CSATDFQETQYF

J: TRBJ2-7
size: NA
V: TRBV3-2
D: NA
DNA: TGTGCCAGCAGCCAAGATCTCGGAGGGTTCCCCTACGAGCAGTACTTC
CDR3: CASSQDLGGFPYEQYF

J: TRBJ2-1
size: few
V: TRBV24-1
D: NA
DNA: TGTGCCACCAGTGATTCCCCGGACGGGATTCAAAATGAGCAGTTCTTC
CDR3: CATSDSPDGIQNEQFF

J: TRBJ1-1
size: many
V: TRBV5-1
D: TRBD1
DNA: TGCGCCAGCAGCTTGGGGACAGGGAGGATTGGGTACACTGAAGCTTTCTTT
CDR3: CASSLGTGRIGYTEAFF

J: TRBJ2-7
size: NA
V: TRBV9
D: TRBD1
DNA: TGTGCCAGCAGCGTAGGGACAGGAGCCCTGGAGCAGTACTTC
CDR3: CASSVGTGALEQYF

J: TRBJ1-6
size: NA
V: TRBV19
D: NA
DNA: TGTGCCAGTAGTATGGGAGTTGGTTTATTAAATAATTCACCCCTCCACTTT
CDR3: CASSMGVGLLNNSPLHF

J: TRBJ2-1
size: many
V: TRBV4-1
D: NA
DNA: TGCGCCAGCAGCCATCCCCCTTTGGTCAGGGACTACAATGAGCAGTTCTTC
CDR3: CASSHPPLVRDYNEQFF

J: TRBJ2-3
size: NA
V: TRBV7-2
D: TRBD2
DNA: TGTGCCAGCAGCCCCCCTAGCGGGGGTGCGCAGTATTTT
CDR3: CASSPPSGGAQYF

J: TRBJ2-7
size: NA
V: TRBV19
D: NA
DNA: TGTGCCAGTAACAATCCAACGGGGGGCAGCTCCCACGAGCAGTACTTC
CDR3: CASNNPTGGSSHEQYF

J: TRBJ2-7
size: many
V: TRBV20-1
D: NA
DNA: TGCAGTGCTAGGGATAGGATGGTGTACGGATTTAATAGAGACGAGCAGTACTTC
CDR3: CSARDRMVYGFNRDEQYF

J: TRBJ1-5
size: many
V: TRBV30
D: NA
DNA: TGTGCCTGGAGTGTACTAGGGGGCAATCAGCCCCAGCATTTT
CDR3: CAWSVLGGNQPQHF

J: TRBJ2-7
size: few
V: TRBV3-1
D: NA
DNA: TGTGCCAGCAGCGAAGGGGAAGGCTACGAGCAGTACTTC
CDR3: CASSEGEGYEQYF

J: TRBJ1-6
size: many
V: TRBV14
D: NA
DNA: TGTGCCAGCAGCCAAGAACTTGGGTCACCCCTCCACTTT
CDR3: CASSQELGSPLHF

J: TRBJ1-2
size: NA
V: TRBV19
D: NA
DNA: TGTGCCAGTAGTATAGGTCAGGGCGACGGCTACACCTTC
CDR3: CASSIGQGDGYTF

J: TRBJ1-1
size: few
V: TRBV24-1
D: NA
DNA: TGTGCCACCTCGTCAGGGGACAACACTGAAGCTTTCTTT
CDR3: CATSSGDNTEAFF

J: TRBJ2-7
size: many
V: TRBV7-2
D: TRBD2
DNA: TGTGCCAGCAGCATGGGGGGGGACGAGCAGTACTTC
CDR3: CASSMGGDEQYF

J: TRBJ2-7
size: many
V: TRBV6-2/TRBV6-3
D: TRBD2
DNA: TGTGCCAGCAGTTACTCGGTTAGCGGGAACGGCGAGCAGTACTTC
CDR3: CASSYSVSGNGEQYF

J: TRBJ2-7
size: many
V: TRBV3-1
D: NA
DNA: TGTGCCAGCAGCCAAGAAGGGCCGAAGGGCTCCTACGAGCAGTACTTC
CDR3: CASSQEGPKGSYEQYF

J: TRBJ2-3
size: few
V: TRBV27
D: NA
DNA: TGTGCCAGCAGTCCTTACTGGATAACTAGCACAGATACGCAGTATTTT
CDR3: CASSPYWITSTDTQYF

J: TRBJ2-5
size: many
V: TRBV4-1
D: NA
DNA: TGCGCCAGCAGCCAAGGAGCAGGGCGCACTGAGACCCAGTACTTC
CDR3: CASSQGAGRTETQYF